A selection of T cell receptor beta chains follows, all from one sample in a study of regulatory T cells in long-lasting Graves disease. TCRdb ran MiXCR on the multiplex PCR reads and lists one entry per CDR3 protein. The profile shows 550,000 to 600,000 distinct CDR3 sequences, 15% to 20% of them singletons. The same data also went into a second study, on T cells in Graves' hyperthyroidism and ophthalmopathy.

The starting material was peripheral blood mononuclear cells (PBMCs), obtained at new diagnosis, from a patient treated with antithyroid drugs. These receptors were taken from a man in his late teens or twenties with Graves disease. The CDR3 runs from the conserved cysteine through the conserved F or W. Each record gives: J gene, D gene, clone size, V gene, CDR3 protein, CDR3 DNA. A D gene is named only where the DNA matches it firmly. Clone size is not always given. Where it is, it says once, few, many or a class for expanded clones.

TRBJ2-5 NA NA TRBV5-1 CASSLDTGQETQYF TGCGCCAGCAGCTTGGACACGGGGCAAGAGACCCAGTACTTC
TRBJ1-2 TRBD1 many TRBV6-1 CASRGTGGNYGYTF TGTGCCAGCAGAGGGACAGGGGGCAACTATGGCTACACCTTC
TRBJ2-3 NA NA TRBV7-9 CASTKASGIYTDTQYF TGTGCCAGCACCAAAGCTTCGGGGATTTACACAGATACGCAGTATTTT
TRBJ2-7 NA few TRBV2 CASSDPGSPHYEQHF TGTGCCAGCAGTGATCCCGGGAGTCCCCACTACGAGCAGCACTTC
TRBJ2-7 TRBD2 many TRBV2 CASSEKGSGISYEQYF TGTGCCAGCAGTGAGAAGGGTAGCGGGATATCCTACGAGCAGTACTTC
TRBJ2-7 NA many TRBV6-5 CASSSLIGSEQYF TGTGCCAGCAGTTCCCTCATAGGATCCGAGCAGTACTTC
TRBJ1-2 NA NA TRBV14 CASSQDGTGGYGYTF TGTGCCAGCAGCCAAGATGGGACTGGGGGCTATGGCTACACCTTC
TRBJ1-2 TRBD1 few TRBV10-1 CASSAGQGMGYTF TGCGCCAGCAGCGCCGGACAGGGAATGGGCTACACCTTC
TRBJ1-3 NA few TRBV3-1 CASSQGEGSSGNTIYF TGTGCCAGCAGCCAAGGAGAGGGCAGCTCTGGAAACACCATATATTTT
TRBJ2-5 TRBD1 NA TRBV5-1 CASSLPTGMDMETQYF TGCGCCAGCAGCTTGCCGACAGGGATGGATATGGAGACCCAGTACTTC
TRBJ2-2 TRBD1 NA TRBV13 CASSYRDRNTGELFF TGTGCCAGCAGTTACCGGGACAGGAACACCGGGGAGCTGTTTTTT
TRBJ2-1 NA NA TRBV29-1 CSGGQTDYRQFF TGCAGCGGAGGACAGACAGATTACAGGCAGTTCTTC
TRBJ1-1 NA NA TRBV7-9 CAGLGPLNTEAFF TGTGCCGGCCTCGGACCGCTGAACACTGAAGCTTTCTTT
TRBJ2-7 NA NA TRBV6-5 CASSYSTGGSYEQYF TGTGCCAGCAGTTACTCGACCGGGGGCTCCTACGAGCAGTACTTC
TRBJ2-2 TRBD2 few TRBV9 CASGSLAGTGELFF TGTGCCAGTGGAAGCCTAGCGGGAACCGGGGAGCTGTTTTTT
TRBJ2-3 NA many TRBV11-2 CASSPEPTDTQYF TGTGCCAGCAGCCCAGAACCGACAGATACGCAGTATTTT
TRBJ1-6 TRBD1 few TRBV13 CASSPHLRGQGSPLHF TGTGCCAGCAGCCCACACTTAAGGGGGCAGGGATCACCCCTCCACTTT
TRBJ2-7 NA many TRBV6-4 CASSYSGVEQYF TGTGCCAGCAGTTACTCGGGGGTAGAGCAGTACTTC
TRBJ1-1 NA NA TRBV12-3/TRBV12-4 CASSFGNQRATLNTEAFF TGTGCCAGCAGTTTTGGGAATCAGAGGGCCACTTTGAACACTGAAGCTTTCTTT
TRBJ2-1 TRBD2 many TRBV5-8 CASSSGLASYNEQFF TGTGCCAGCAGCTCAGGACTAGCCTCCTACAATGAGCAGTTCTTC